This T cell receptor beta chain was obtained from a study of blood T cells in healthy people across ages. CDR3 length: 16 amino acids. Germline lookup yields CDR1 SGHRS and CDR2 YFSETQ. Germline trimming cut 3 bases from V and 4 bases from J; bases unmatched to any gene: 9. Study results and caveats: TCR beta diversity, measured per million T cells, fell in a roughly linear way with age.

A J-beta primer mix and a sample-barcoded 5' primer were used in a second PCR of about 7 to 12 cycles. Using its own MiXCR run on the 5' RACE reads, TCRdb lists one record per CDR3 protein. The table shows some 930,000 distinct CDR3 sequences, with roughly 28% occurring only once. In its sample, this clonotype was seen a few times. The antigen remains unidentified. These data are also associated with another study on T cells of mothers and their children.

Sequencing was carried out using blood. The chain joins TRBV5-1 to TRBJ2-3; 9 bases are shared with TRBD2. This TCR came from a woman aged 40 to 55 in good health. The CDR3 region has the DNA TGCGCCAGCAGCTGGGCCGGGACTAGCAGGGCAGATACGCAGTATTTT. Translated, it gives CASSWAGTSRADTQYF. Full variable domain (outside the CDR3, taken from reference TRBV5-1 and TRBJ2-3): KAGVTQTPRYLIKTRGQQVTLSCSPISGHRSVSWYQQTPGQGLQFLFEYFSETQRNKGNFPGRFSGRQFSNSRSEMNVSTLELGDSALYLCASSWAGTSRADTQYFGPGTRLTVL.